The entry below gives a single TCR beta chain sequence along with its context. In germline, CDR1 is GTSNPN, CDR2 SVGIG (reference sequence). Deletions cut 4 bases from V and 9 bases from J, with 21 bases between. This CDR3 has 15 amino acids. The sample belongs to a study of T cell responses to AZD1222 COVID-19 vaccine. Method: immunoSEQ multiplex PCR; TCRdb's copy keeps in-frame clones and lacks some. This table holds 130,000 or so clones, approximately 84% found once. The receptor's source is an adult in good health. The material sequenced was peripheral blood, taken on day 0 of AZD1222 vaccination. This chain joins TRBV30 and TRBJ1-4; D is perhaps TRBD1 (5 bases). The CDR3 region is CAWTPLPPGGQKLFF. CDR3 nucleotides: TGTGCCTGGACCCCACTCCCCCCCGGGGGTCAAAAACTGTTTTTT.